What follows is one TCR beta chain and its context. Its matching antigen is unknown. The entry originates in a study of cytomegalovirus exposure and HLA in healthy donors. With 60 Vbeta and 13 Jbeta primers, the PCR was carried out. Here immunoSEQ multiplex PCR was the method, and the copy in TCRdb shows in-frame clones only, minus some. The repertoire consists of roughly 180,000 clones, with around three quarters occurring once and the leading ten covering 2% to 3%. Per germline, CDR1 MNHNS and CDR2 SASEGT. V gave up 3 bases and J gave up 7 bases; unmatched junction bases: 7. The CDR3 is made up of 15 amino acids. Whole-study results and caveats: The authors later linked a missense DCLRE1C variant to TCR beta V- and J-gene trimming. HLA allele associations emerged for about 16,000 TCR beta sequences in a later analysis, at 0.05 false discovery rate. Accurate predictions that matched the HLA-A and HLA-B alleles of most subjects were reportedly made from TCR beta sequences.

J is TRBJ1-4 and V is TRBV6-1, with 8 bases that match TRBD1. Sequencing input: PBMCs. The receptor comes from a woman in her thirties in good health and CMV-seropositive. The CDR3 region is CASSDQGARSEKLFF. DNA for the CDR3: TGTGCCAGCAGTGACCAGGGGGCTCGTAGTGAAAAACTGTTTTTT.